This TCR beta chain emerged from a study of CD8+ T cells in alopecia areata. The germline CDR1 and CDR2 sequences are MGHRA and YSYEKL. J lost 5 bases, V lost 3 bases, and 13 bases had no gene match. The CDR3 runs 16 residues. A word on this clone: The antigen is unknown.

Described treatment: oral pan-JAK inhibitor, 5-10 mg twice daily. General study findings and limits: Alopecia totalis/universalis scalp especially showed more expanded CD8+ clones than normal scalp.

As the sequencing template, cDNA was produced by extracting RNA and reverse transcribing it. TCRdb's copy holds only in-frame clones and misses some; the assay was immunoSEQ multiplex PCR. This table holds fewer than 150,000 clones, 82% found once. The sequencing here drew on CD8+ T cells sorted from blood, taken at week 4, from a patient treated with tofacitinib. The TCR was taken from a human donor with alopecia areata. The chain carries TRBV4-1 and TRBJ2-7; TRBD1 matches 7 bases. Here the CDR3 reads CASSQAPGGTGDEQYF. The CDR3 coding sequence is TGCGCCAGCAGCCAGGCCCCCGGCGGCACAGGGGACGAGCAGTACTTC.